A single sample gave rise to the 16 T cell receptor beta chains below, sequenced in a study of T cell responses to AZD1222 COVID-19 vaccine. TCRdb keeps only in-frame clones here, not all; method: immunoSEQ multiplex PCR. This sample has under 200,000 clones, with roughly nine tenths found just once. Sequenced here: peripheral blood, sampled 28 days after the second AZD1222 dose. These receptor sequences come from an adult who received the AZD1222 COVID-19 vaccine.

The chain combines TRBV5-4 with TRBJ1-5; D possibly corresponds to TRBD1 (6 bases). V was shortened by 4 bases and J by 7 bases, with 15 bases between the two germline ends. Germline assignment: CDR1 SGHNT and CDR2 YYREEE (reference sequence). The CDR3 spans 14 residues. CDR3 coding DNA: TGTGCCAGCAGCCTGGGGGGGCAGGGGCAGCCCCAGCATTTT. Its translation is CASSLGGQGQPQHF.

The chain joins TRBV5-6 to TRBJ1-1, with D tentatively TRBD1 (5 bases). The CDR3 loop spans 13 amino acids. Trimming took 0 bases from V and 7 from J, leaving 10 bases between them. The V gene's germline CDR1 is SGHDT and CDR2 YYEEEE. CDR3 sequence reads: CASSLVRALEAFF. The CDR3 DNA is TGTGCCAGCAGCTTGGTCAGGGCCCTTGAAGCTTTCTTT.

This chain joins TRBV10-2 and TRBJ1-5; D gene uncertain. Germline V gene sequence: CDR1 WSHSY, CDR2 SAAADI. Trimming pared 5 bases from V and 2 bases from J, leaving 13 bases between. CDR3 length: 15 residues. This CDR3 is CASSLSSMGNQPQHF. CDR3 nucleotide sequence: TGCGCCAGCAGTCTATCCTCGATGGGCAATCAGCCCCAGCATTTT.

The rearrangement uses TRBV15 and TRBJ2-7; no clear D gene. From germline, CDR1 is LNHNV and CDR2 YYDKDF (reference sequence). The germline V and J ends were trimmed by 3 bases and 2 bases, with 5 bases remaining between them. The CDR3 loop spans 12 amino acids. DNA for the CDR3: TGTGCCACCAGCAGCGTCACCTACGAGCAGTACTTC. Its translation: CATSSVTYEQYF.

The chain combines TRBV12-3 or TRBV12-4 with TRBJ1-5; unclear D gene. The CDR3 consists of 12 residues. Trimming removed 5 bases from V and 9 bases from J, with 11 bases in between. The CDR3: CASSLPPGPQHF. CDR3 nucleotide sequence: TGTGCCAGCAGTCTCCCACCCGGGCCCCAGCATTTT.

Comments on this clone: The same CDR3 also results from other DNA sequences found in this sample. This chain joins TRBV5-1 and TRBJ2-7, with D unresolved. The ends were cut back, 0 bases at V and 3 bases at J, with 10 bases in the middle. CDR3 length equals 14 residues. Germline lookup yields CDR1 SGHRS and CDR2 YFSETQ. CDR3 sequence: CASSLAGGSYEQYF. As DNA, the CDR3 is TGCGCCAGCAGCTTGGCCGGTGGCAGCTACGAGCAGTACTTC.

V is TRBV5-1 and J is TRBJ1-2; possible D gene TRBD1, 6 bases. Germline loops: CDR1 SGHRS, CDR2 YFSETQ. There are 15 residues in the CDR3. V dropped 0 bases and J dropped 8 bases, with 17 bases sitting between them. For the CDR3, the DNA is TGCGCCAGCAGCTTGGCCGCAACGGGGGGCGAGGGCTACACCTTC. Protein: CASSLAATGGEGYTF.

The chain links TRBV7-9 to TRBJ1-6; possible D gene TRBD1, 5 bases. In germline, CDR1 is SEHNR, CDR2 FQNEAQ (reference sequence). Trimming removed 2 bases at V and 7 bases at J, with 9 bases between. The CDR3 is 14 amino acids. CDR3 sequence reads: CASSLNRGNSPLHF. The CDR3, as DNA: TGTGCCAGCAGCTTAAACCGGGGCAATTCACCCCTCCACTTT. The entire variable domain, with the rest obtained from reference TRBV7-9 and TRBJ1-6, is as follows: DTGVSQNPRHKITKRGQNVTFRCDPISEHNRLYWYRQTLGQGPEFLTYFQNEAQLEKSRLLSDRFSAERPKGSFSTLEIQRTEQGDSAMYLCASSLNRGNSPLHFGNGTRLTVT.

This chain uses TRBV7-8 with TRBJ1-2; TRBD1 matches 10 bases. Trimming took 0 bases from V and 4 from J; bases not matched to a gene: 11. The CDR3 covers 18 residues. Germline V gene data show CDR1 as SGHVS and CDR2 as FQNEAQ. The CDR3 DNA reads as TGTGCCAGCAGCTTAGCGGGGACAGGGGAAAAGAGGGCCTATGGCTACACCTTC. Translating it yields CASSLAGTGEKRAYGYTF.

V is TRBV7-2 and J is TRBJ1-4; D uncertain. Germline V lookup: CDR1 SGHTA, CDR2 FQGNSA. CDR3 size: 14 residues. Trimming pared 5 bases from V and 8 bases from J, leaving 15 bases between. CDR3 bases: TGTGCCAGCAGCCCAACGGGGATAAGGGAAAAACTGTTTTTT. Translation gives CASSPTGIREKLFF.

The chain combines TRBV6-6 with TRBJ1-4, with TRBD1 as a possible D gene (6 bases). Germline CDR1 and CDR2: MNHNY and SVGAGI (reference sequence). This CDR3 spans 14 amino acids. V was shortened by 2 bases and J by 5 bases, with 9 bases between the two germline ends. The CDR3 loop is CASSYGTRNEKLFF. Written as DNA, the CDR3 is TGTGCCAGCAGTTACGGGACAAGAAATGAAAAACTGTTTTTT.

The J gene is TRBJ1-2, the V gene TRBV19, with no clear D. The V gene lost 5 bases and the J gene lost 3 bases, with 7 bases spanning the gap. The CDR3 is made up of 12 amino acids. CDR1 LNHDA and CDR2 SQIVND come from the germline V gene (reference sequence). The CDR3 protein is CASSPADYGYTF. The CDR3 nucleotides read TGTGCCAGTAGTCCGGCAGACTATGGCTACACCTTC.

The chain is built from TRBV5-1 and TRBJ1-1; D ambiguous. The V end lost 0 bases, the J end lost 11 bases, and 17 bases lay between the germline ends. The CDR3 contains 14 residues. Germline lookup yields CDR1 SGHRS and CDR2 YFSETQ. In DNA form, the CDR3 reads TGCGCCAGCAGCTTGGGTGGAGCCCCTACCGGGGCTTTCTTT. Protein sequence: CASSLGGAPTGAFF.

V is TRBV25-1 and J is TRBJ1-2; 12 nucleotides agree with TRBD1. Looked up from germline, CDR1 is MGHDK and CDR2 is SYGVNS. The J segment lost 4 bases and the V segment lost 6 bases, leaving 3 bases of the junction unmatched. CDR3 length: 14 amino acids. The CDR3 protein is CASRGQGAGYGYTF. The CDR3 bases are TGTGCCAGCAGGGGACAGGGGGCAGGCTATGGCTACACCTTC.

The chain links TRBV11-2 to TRBJ2-7; 8 bases map to TRBD1. This CDR3 has 14 amino acids. V lost 4 bases, J lost 3 bases, and 5 bases stayed unmatched. From germline, CDR1 is SGHAT and CDR2 FQNNGV. The CDR3 DNA reads as TGTGCCAGCAGCTCCGGACAGGGCGGCTACGAGCAGTACTTC. It specifies CASSSGQGGYEQYF.

This rearrangement joins TRBV28 to TRBJ1-1; 11 bases are a match to TRBD1. With 2 bases clipped from V and 5 bases from J, the junction kept 4 bases outside the gene matches. The CDR3 runs 15 residues. From germline, CDR1 is MDHEN and CDR2 SYDVKM. CDR3 loop: CASSLLGTGGTEAFF. The CDR3 DNA is TGTGCCAGCAGTTTACTGGGGACAGGGGGAACTGAAGCTTTCTTT.